These T cell receptor beta chains were read from a single sample in a study of blood T cell repertoires in COVID-19. Profiling relied on immunoSEQ multiplex PCR, and the TCRdb table lists in-frame clones only, not all of them. In the table there are under 150,000 clones, 84% of which are singletons. Sequenced material: PBMCs or T cells enriched from blood (not recorded which). These receptors came from a man between 45 and 60 years old in a cohort exposed to, infected with or recovered from COVID-19 (not recorded which). CDR3s leave out the opening cysteine and the closing phenylalanine or tryptophan. Fields, in order: J gene, D gene, clone size, V gene, CDR3 protein. A D gene is named only where the DNA matches it firmly. Rows may omit the clone size; those that give it use once, few, many or a size class.

TRBJ1-2	.	.	TRBV18	ASSRGELPPNYGYT
TRBJ1-5	.	few	TRBV6-5	ASSYTWNQPQH
TRBJ2-1	.	few	TRBV2	ASSEGDEQF
TRBJ2-2	TRBD1	.	TRBV28	ATAGTGVTGELF
TRBJ2-2	.	.	TRBV18	ASSNRVNTGELF
TRBJ2-1	TRBD2	.	TRBV12-5	ASGTPPQRELNEQF
TRBJ1-1	.	.	TRBV4-1	ASSPQGSMNTEAF
TRBJ1-2	TRBD1	.	TRBV3-1/TRBV3-2	ASSQGSGTVYGYT
TRBJ2-7	.	.	TRBV5-6	ASSLRFAGAHEQY
TRBJ1-1	TRBD1	.	TRBV5-5	ASNQDRGPTEAF